This T cell receptor (beta chain) was sequenced during a study of T cell responses to AZD1222 COVID-19 vaccine. This CDR3 has 14 amino acids. Per the germline V gene, CDR1 is SNHLY and CDR2 is FYNNEI. Trimming at V came to 8 bases and at J to 4 bases, leaving 9 bases not matched to a gene. To note about this clone: Its antigen remains unknown.

The assay was immunoSEQ multiplex PCR, and TCRdb's table has in-frame clones only and misses some. The sample includes just over 150,000 clones, 90% to 95% of them seen just once. Findings and limits, study-wide: Spike-specific TCR breadth rose after two AZD1222 doses, and depth rose as well. Repertoires were collected only later (after the peak T cell response had occurred).

The material sequenced was peripheral blood, taken 28 days after the second AZD1222 dose. The chain couples TRBV2 to TRBJ2-5; TRBD2 matches 8 bases. The sequence came from an adult who received the AZD1222 COVID-19 vaccine. The CDR3 sequence: CASGLRAGGETQYF. The CDR3 coding sequence is TGTGCCAGCGGGCTCAGGGCGGGGGGAGAGACCCAGTACTTC.